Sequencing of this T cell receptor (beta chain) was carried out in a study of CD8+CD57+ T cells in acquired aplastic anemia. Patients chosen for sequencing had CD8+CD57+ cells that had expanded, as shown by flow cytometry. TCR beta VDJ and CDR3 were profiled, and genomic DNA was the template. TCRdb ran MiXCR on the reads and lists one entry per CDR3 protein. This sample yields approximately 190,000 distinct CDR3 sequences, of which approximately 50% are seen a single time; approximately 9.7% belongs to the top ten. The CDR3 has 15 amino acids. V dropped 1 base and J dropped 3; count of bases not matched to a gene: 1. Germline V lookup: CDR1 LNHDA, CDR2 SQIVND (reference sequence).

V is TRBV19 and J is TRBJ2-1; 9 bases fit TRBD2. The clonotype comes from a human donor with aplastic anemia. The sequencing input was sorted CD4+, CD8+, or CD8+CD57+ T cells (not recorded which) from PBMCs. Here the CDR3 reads CASSIAAGGYNEQFF. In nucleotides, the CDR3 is TGTGCCAGTAGTATAGCAGCGGGAGGCTACAATGAGCAGTTCTTC.